This T cell receptor beta chain was sequenced for a study of blood T cell repertoires in COVID-19. The table came from immunoSEQ multiplex PCR; TCRdb's copy has only in-frame clones and leaves some out. Seen here are about 220,000 clones, 65% to 85% observed once, and the top ten hold approximately 6.2%. The CDR3 contains 18 residues. Germline values: CDR1 LNHDA, CDR2 SQIVND (reference sequence). The trim removed 1 base at V and 3 bases at J, leaving 9 bases unmatched. Sequencing input: PBMCs or T cells enriched from blood (not recorded which). The receptor was isolated from a woman aged 40 to 50 who had recovered from COVID-19. The V gene is TRBV19, the J gene TRBJ2-1, with 10 bases fitting TRBD2. CDR3 in DNA: TGTGCCAGTAGTATAGCATTGGAGACTAGCGGGTTCTACAATGAGCAGTTCTTC. Encoded protein: CASSIALETSGFYNEQFF.